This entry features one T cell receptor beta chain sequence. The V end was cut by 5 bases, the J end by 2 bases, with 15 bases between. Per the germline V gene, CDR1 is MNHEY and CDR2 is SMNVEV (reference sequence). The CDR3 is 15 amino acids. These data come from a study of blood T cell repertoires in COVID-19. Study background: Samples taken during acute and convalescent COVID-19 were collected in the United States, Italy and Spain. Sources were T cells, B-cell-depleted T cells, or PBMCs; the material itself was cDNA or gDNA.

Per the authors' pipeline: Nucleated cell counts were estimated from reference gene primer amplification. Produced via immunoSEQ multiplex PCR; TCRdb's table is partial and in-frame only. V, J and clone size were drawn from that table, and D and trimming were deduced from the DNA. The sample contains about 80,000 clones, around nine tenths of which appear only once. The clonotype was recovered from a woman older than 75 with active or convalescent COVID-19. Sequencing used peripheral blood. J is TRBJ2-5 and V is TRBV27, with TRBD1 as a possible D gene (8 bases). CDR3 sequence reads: CASSQRDRPQETQYF. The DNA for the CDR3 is TGTGCCAGCAGTCAGCGGGACAGGCCACAAGAGACCCAGTACTTC.